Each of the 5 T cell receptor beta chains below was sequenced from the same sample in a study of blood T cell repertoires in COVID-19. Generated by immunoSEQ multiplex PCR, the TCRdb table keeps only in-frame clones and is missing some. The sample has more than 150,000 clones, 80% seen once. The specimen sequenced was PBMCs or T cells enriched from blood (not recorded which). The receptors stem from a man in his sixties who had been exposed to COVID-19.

CDR3 DNA sequence: TGTGCCAGCAGCGCCGAGGGCGGCGGGGGAAACACCATATATTTT. Its protein is CASSAEGGGGNTIYF. This chain links TRBV11-3 with TRBJ1-3; no clear D. The V end was cut by 5 bases, the J end by 4 bases, with 15 bases between. Per the germline V gene, CDR1 is SGHNT and CDR2 is YENEEA. The CDR3 extends over 15 amino acids.

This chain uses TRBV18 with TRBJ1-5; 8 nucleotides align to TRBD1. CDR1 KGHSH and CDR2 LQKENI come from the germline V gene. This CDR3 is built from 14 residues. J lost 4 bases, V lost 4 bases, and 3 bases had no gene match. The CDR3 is CASSQGTGNQPQHF. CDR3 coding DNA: TGTGCCAGCTCACAAGGGACAGGAAATCAGCCCCAGCATTTT. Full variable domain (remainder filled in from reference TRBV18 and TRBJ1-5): NAGVMQNPRHLVRRRGQEARLRCSPMKGHSHVYWYRQLPEEGLKFMVYLQKENIIDESGMPKERFSAEFPKEGPSILRIQQVVRGDSAAYFCASSQGTGNQPQHFGDGTRLSIL.

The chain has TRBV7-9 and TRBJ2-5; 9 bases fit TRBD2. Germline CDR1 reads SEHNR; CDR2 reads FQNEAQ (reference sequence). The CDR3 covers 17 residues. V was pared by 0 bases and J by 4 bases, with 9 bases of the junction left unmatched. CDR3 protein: CASSLAWREGLGETQYF. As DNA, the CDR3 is TGTGCCAGCAGCTTAGCCTGGCGGGAGGGCCTGGGAGAGACCCAGTACTTC.

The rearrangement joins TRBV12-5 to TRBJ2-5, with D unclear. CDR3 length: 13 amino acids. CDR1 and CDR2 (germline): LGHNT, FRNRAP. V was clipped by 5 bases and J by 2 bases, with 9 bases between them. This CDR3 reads CASGNPVQETQYF. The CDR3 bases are TGTGCTAGTGGTAACCCGGTACAAGAGACCCAGTACTTC.

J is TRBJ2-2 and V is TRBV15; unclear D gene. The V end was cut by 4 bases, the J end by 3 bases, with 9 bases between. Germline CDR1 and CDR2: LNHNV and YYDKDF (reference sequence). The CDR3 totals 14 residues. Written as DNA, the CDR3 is TGTGCCACCAGCATTGCAGGTTACACCGGGGAGCTGTTTTTT. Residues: CATSIAGYTGELFF.